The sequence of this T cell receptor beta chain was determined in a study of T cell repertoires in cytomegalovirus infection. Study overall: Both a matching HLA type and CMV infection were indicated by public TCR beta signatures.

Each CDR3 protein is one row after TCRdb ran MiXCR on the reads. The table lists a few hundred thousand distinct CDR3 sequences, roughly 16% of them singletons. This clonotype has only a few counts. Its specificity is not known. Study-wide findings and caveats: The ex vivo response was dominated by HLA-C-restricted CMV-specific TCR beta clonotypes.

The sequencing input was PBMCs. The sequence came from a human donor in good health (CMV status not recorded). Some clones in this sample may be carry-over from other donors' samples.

This CDR3 is CASSPYDTNYGYTF. The DNA of the CDR3 is TGTGCCAGCTCACCGTACGATACTAACTATGGCTACACCTTC. The chain employs TRBV18 and TRBJ1-2; the D is unclear. The CDR3 is 14 amino acids. Trimming removed 3 bases at V and 0 bases at J, with 8 bases between. In germline, CDR1 is KGHSH, CDR2 LQKENI.